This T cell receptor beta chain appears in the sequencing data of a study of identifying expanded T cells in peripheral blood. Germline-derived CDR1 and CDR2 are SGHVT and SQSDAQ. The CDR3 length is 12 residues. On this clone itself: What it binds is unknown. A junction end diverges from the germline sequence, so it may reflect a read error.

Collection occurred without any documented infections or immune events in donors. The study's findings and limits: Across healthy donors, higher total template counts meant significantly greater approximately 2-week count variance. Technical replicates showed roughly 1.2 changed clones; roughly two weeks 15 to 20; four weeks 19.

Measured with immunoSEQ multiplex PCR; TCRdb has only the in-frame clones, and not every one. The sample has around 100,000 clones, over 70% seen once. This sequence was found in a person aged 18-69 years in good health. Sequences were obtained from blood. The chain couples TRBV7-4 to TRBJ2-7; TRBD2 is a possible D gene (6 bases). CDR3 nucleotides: TGTGCCAGCAGTTTAGCGGCAGGGGAGCAGTACTTC. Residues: CASSLAAGEQYF.